The clone carrying this TCR beta chain was found a few times. CDR1 is SGHRS and CDR2 is YFSETQ in the germline V gene. V was pared by 1 base and J by 0 bases, with 10 bases between. This CDR3 contains 16 residues. This sample was taken from a study of blood T cells in healthy people across ages. For the second PCR, which ran for roughly 7 to 11 cycles, a sample-barcoded 5' primer and a J-beta primer mix were used. TCRdb re-derived calls from the 5' RACE reads in MiXCR, one entry per CDR3 protein. The profile covers roughly 500,000 distinct CDR3 sequences, with roughly a quarter appearing a single time and 15% to 20% taken by the ten largest.

The chain employs TRBV5-1 and TRBJ1-4; D is undetermined. Sequencing was performed on blood. The receptor was isolated from a woman aged 70-85 years in good health. The CDR3: CASSLSPIATNEKLFF. DNA for the CDR3: TGCGCCAGCAGCTTGTCACCAATAGCAACTAATGAAAAACTGTTTTTT.